This TCR beta chain is drawn from a study of blood T cell repertoires in COVID-19. Study-wide context: Both acute and convalescent COVID-19 samples were obtained from the United States, Italy and Spain. Nucleic acid was either cDNA or gDNA, and it came from T cells, B-cell-depleted T cells, or PBMCs.

Source study methods: Nucleated cell counts were estimated from reference gene primer amplification. Repertoires were generated with immunoSEQ multiplex PCR, while TCRdb's copy carries only in-frame clones and drops some. Clonal size and the V and J genes are those of that table, whereas D and trimming came from the DNA. Of under 95,000 clones in the sample, 79% were seen once. Per the germline V gene, CDR1 is GTSNPN and CDR2 is SVGIG (reference sequence). V shed 0 bases, J shed 9 bases, and the junction held 14 bases outside the gene matches. The CDR3 is made up of 17 amino acids. The chain joins TRBV30 to TRBJ2-3, with 11 bases identical to TRBD2. The material sequenced was peripheral blood. The source is a man aged 55 to 70 with active or convalescent COVID-19. DNA of the CDR3: TGTGCCTGGAGTGTTGGTATACTAGCGGGGGCTAGGTACACGCAGTATTTT. As protein: CAWSVGILAGARYTQYF.